Sequencing of this T cell receptor beta chain was carried out in a study of prognosis after radiotherapy for stage I lung cancer. Study information: Radiotherapy was followed by distant metastases in several patients, which appeared at a median of around 7 months; 15 patients showed no significant progression. Whole-study findings and limits: The study left the tumor specificity of the expanded TCR clones undetermined. Divergent TRBV and TRBJ gene usage has reportedly been observed between patients with and without metastases.

The sample holds many counts of this clonotype. Its cognate antigen is unknown. V dropped 1 base and J dropped 2; count of bases not matched to a gene: 4. The CDR3 runs 15 residues. Germline V gene lookup returns CDR1 SGHTA and CDR2 FQGTGA. From genomic DNA, two-round multiplex PCR was used to amplify TCR beta CDR3. The authors ran first-round PCR with primers specific to each TRBV and TRBJ gene. TCRdb processed the multiplex PCR reads anew with MiXCR; each CDR3 protein has one entry. This sample has about 59,000 distinct CDR3 sequences, with approximately 26% found just once. Blood, six milliliters, was collected at each of two time points.

The sequencing here drew on PBMCs, taken before or after stereotactic body radiation therapy (not recorded which). The receptor comes from a donor over 45 with non-small cell lung cancer. This chain links TRBV7-3 with TRBJ2-7; 8 bases agree with TRBD1. CDR3 residues: CASSLNPGQAYEQYF. As DNA, the CDR3 is TGTGCCAGCAGCTTAAACCCGGGACAGGCCTACGAGCAGTACTTC.